This T cell receptor (beta chain) derives from a study of blood T cell repertoires in COVID-19. Sequencing used immunoSEQ multiplex PCR; TCRdb keeps in-frame clones, though not all of them. Of approximately 180,000 clones listed, approximately 89% are singletons. The germline CDR1 and CDR2 sequences are LNHDA and SQIVND (reference sequence). Trimming at V came to 6 bases and at J to 6 bases, leaving 6 bases not matched to a gene. CDR3 length equals 15 residues. This TCR derives from a middle-aged man with active or convalescent COVID-19. The sequencing sample was made of peripheral blood. J is TRBJ1-6 and V is TRBV19; TRBD1 aligns across 9 bases. CDR3 sequence reads: CASRSGTGRNSPLHF. The CDR3 nucleotides are TGTGCCAGTAGGAGTGGGACAGGGCGTAATTCACCCCTCCACTTT.